This is a list of T cell receptor beta chains from one sample in a study of regulatory and conventional T cells in RAG deficiency. TCRdb keeps only in-frame clones here, not all; method: immunoSEQ multiplex PCR. The sample holds approximately 8,500 clones, 80% seen once. These same data were also listed under a study on regulatory T cells.

The sequencing sample was made of CD8+ T cells sorted from blood. Every receptor here comes from a human donor in good health. CDR3s include the opening cysteine and the closing phenylalanine or tryptophan. Each record gives: clone size, CDR3 length, V gene, D gene, J gene, CDR3 protein, CDR3 DNA. D genes are given only for firm matches. Size values are once, few and many counts, or a class for expanded clones, and some rows have none.

-	13	TRBV30	-	TRBJ1-1	CAWSSGVNTEAFF	TGTGCCTGGAGTTCAGGGGTCAACACTGAAGCTTTCTTT
-	17	TRBV7-2	-	TRBJ2-5	CASSPLGRIAAQETQYF	TGTGCCAGCAGTCCCCTTGGGAGGATAGCAGCGCAAGAGACCCAGTACTTC
-	15	TRBV4-1	TRBD2	TRBJ2-1	CASSQVAGTYNEQFF	TGCGCCAGCAGCCAAGTAGCGGGGACCTACAATGAGCAGTTCTTC
-	16	TRBV7-8	-	TRBJ2-2	CASSPLGNKNTGELFF	TGTGCCAGCAGCCCCTTGGGCAACAAGAACACCGGGGAGCTGTTTTTT
-	16	TRBV7-9	TRBD1	TRBJ1-1	CASSGWDRPLNTEAFF	TGTGCCAGCAGCGGATGGGACAGGCCATTGAACACTGAAGCTTTCTTT
-	12	TRBV2	-	TRBJ2-7	CASSERDYEQYF	TGTGCCAGCAGTGAAAGGGACTACGAGCAGTACTTC
-	15	TRBV2	TRBD1	TRBJ1-1	CATSGTDTQRGEAFF	TGTGCCACCTCCGGGACAGACACACAACGGGGTGAAGCTTTCTTT
-	14	TRBV28	TRBD1	TRBJ1-5	CASSDRGTYQPQHF	TGTGCCAGCAGCGACAGGGGGACTTATCAGCCCCAGCATTTT
-	13	TRBV13	-	TRBJ1-2	CASSFGRNYGYTF	TGTGCCAGCAGCTTCGGGCGAAACTATGGCTACACCTTC
-	17	TRBV19	TRBD1	TRBJ2-6	CASSTQLDRPGANVLTF	TGTGCCAGTAGTACTCAACTGGACAGGCCGGGGGCCAACGTCCTGACTTTC
once	15	TRBV4-1	-	TRBJ2-1	CASSQGLVASNEQFF	TGCGCCAGCAGCCAAGGATTGGTAGCGTCAAATGAGCAGTTCTTC
few	13	TRBV29-1	TRBD1	TRBJ2-7	CSVTGTVSYEQYF	TGCAGCGTTACCGGGACAGTCTCCTACGAGCAGTACTTC
-	14	TRBV18	-	TRBJ2-7	CASSPPFDSYEQYF	TGTGCCAGCTCACCACCATTCGACTCCTACGAGCAGTACTTC
-	14	TRBV18	-	TRBJ2-7	CASSPDDRNYEQYF	TGTGCCAGCTCACCAGACGACAGGAACTACGAGCAGTACTTC
few	18	TRBV7-3	-	TRBJ1-4	CASSSLQGFCLTNEKLFF	TGTGCCAGCAGCTCATTACAGGGTTTTTGCTTAACTAATGAAAAACTGTTTTTT
-	13	TRBV7-8	-	TRBJ2-1	CASSLGAYNEQFF	TGTGCCAGCAGCTTAGGGGCCTACAATGAGCAGTTCTTC
-	12	TRBV11-2	-	TRBJ2-7	CASSSRSHEQYF	TGTGCCAGCAGTAGCAGATCCCACGAGCAGTACTTC
few	14	TRBV6-5	TRBD1	TRBJ1-3	CASSRQGAGNTIYF	TGTGCCAGCAGTCGACAGGGTGCTGGAAACACCATATATTTT
-	16	TRBV7-9	-	TRBJ2-5	CASTTPSPGPGWDQYF	TGTGCCAGCACTACCCCATCTCCGGGACCCGGTTGGGACCAGTACTTC
-	16	TRBV5-1	TRBD2	TRBJ2-3	CASSHPGGVSTDTQYF	TGCGCCAGCAGCCACCCGGGGGGGGTGAGCACAGATACGCAGTATTTT
-	16	TRBV25-1	-	TRBJ2-5	CASTLGSSYAGETQYF	TGTGCCAGCACCCTAGGGTCCAGTTACGCAGGGGAGACCCAGTACTTC
once	14	TRBV10-3	-	TRBJ1-1	CAIKSAGMNTEAFF	TGTGCCATCAAATCTGCGGGAATGAACACTGAAGCTTTCTTT
once	13	TRBV9	-	TRBJ2-7	CASSARETYEQYF	TGTGCCAGCAGCGCCAGGGAAACCTACGAGCAGTACTTC
-	19	TRBV6-1	TRBD2	TRBJ2-1	CASSATMFGGAPPYNEQFF	TGTGCCAGCAGTGCCACTATGTTCGGGGGGGCCCCCCCCTACAATGAGCAGTTCTTC
-	16	TRBV4-2	TRBD1	TRBJ1-3	CASSQDGQGRENTIYF	TGTGCCAGCAGCCAAGATGGACAGGGACGAGAAAACACCATATATTTT
-	15	TRBV11-3	-	TRBJ2-7	CASSLVGPGTYEQYF	TGTGCCAGCAGCTTAGTGGGACCGGGGACTTACGAGCAGTACTTC
-	18	TRBV7-6	TRBD2	TRBJ2-5	CASSLALILAGAQETQYF	TGTGCCAGCAGCTTAGCGCTTATCCTAGCGGGAGCGCAAGAGACCCAGTACTTC
-	16	TRBV9	-	TRBJ2-1	CASTGGREVSYNEQFF	TGTGCCAGCACCGGGGGCCGGGAGGTGTCCTACAATGAGCAGTTCTTC